This T cell receptor beta chain originates from a study of human T cells and chemical hapten exposure (dated by TCRdb to the early 2020s). Describing the broader study: For sensitization, 2% DPC in acetone was applied to a roughly 2 cm by roughly 2 cm area of upper inner arm skin. This study followed changes in the peripheral blood TCR repertoire in vivo during primary and secondary sensitization of alopecia patients to the hapten diphenylcyclopropenone (DPC). Libraries were pooled for sequencing, and per-sample TCR yields varied mainly because of small differences in library volumes within the pool. The mostly female patient cohort included alopecia areata with under or over 50% scalp involvement, alopecia totalis and alopecia universalis. Blood was sampled from patients pre-sensitization (week 0) and at 2, 6 and about 24 weeks after DPC sensitization. Patch tests used Finn chambers with 0.01% DPC on the upper back, scored after 6 days by International Contact Dermatitis Research Group standards. Weekly therapeutic DPC doses were additionally applied to the scalp of patients throughout the roughly 25-week study period. Blood for TCR sequencing was provided by twenty-nine alopecia patients at one to four time points (pre-sensitization, 2, 6 and 24 weeks).

What this sample's time point label stands for: patch test 3, about 24 weeks after DPC sensitization. Sample treatment or condition, as interpreted from the label and publication: therapeutic diphenylcyclopropenone sensitization with weekly scalp DPC. At each patch-test visit, blood was drawn before the patch test was applied. To be eligible, patients had to be aged 18 to 70, diagnosed with alopecia and judged suitable for DPC therapy, while pregnant patients were excluded. Unfractionated whole blood was collected in Tempus Blood RNA tubes, and total RNA was extracted from that blood. Receptor amplification or capture employed RACE. Reads for this sample came from a NextSeq 500. Library preparation attached unique molecular identifiers to individual cDNA molecules for quantitative, reproducible TCR counting. From each blood RNA sample, both TCR alpha and TCR beta chains were sequenced. The paper's data handling went like this. Samples had a median of 95,638 TCRs, with a range from about 23,224 to 750,000. The Decombinator software suite was used to annotate the V, J and CDR3 of the TCR reads. For the PS versus PT1 abundance plots, all samples were subsampled to the same number of TCRs (28,000). Expanded TCRs were defined as absent before sensitization and observed at least eight times at the 2-week time point. Through fastp at Q25 and MiXCR, TCRdb rebuilt clones from the public reads, retaining in-frame beta chains. Each entry merges the rows of one CDR3 protein and shows their most common DNA and genes. It is TCRdb's table, rather than the study itself, that gives the V and J calls and clone size. The sample yields about 82,000 distinct CDR3 sequences; 10% to 12% were counted once. Jointly, the top ten make up about 4% of the sample.

Beyond this particular receptor, the publication reports: Alopecia, a presumed autoimmune disease, was present in all patients, so the immune response of the patients might differ from that of healthy individuals. No change with DPC sensitization was found in the number of TCRs above 1 in 1000 frequency, and no evidence of global repertoire structure alterations was found. The number of PT1 expanded TCRs positively correlated with patch test score, significant at thresholds 8, 16 and 32 but not 4. After repeated subsampling, the strength of the expansion versus patch-test correlation and the threshold at which it became significant changed. Compared with pre-sensitization or healthy control sets, expanded TCRs formed significantly more large CDR3 similarity clusters, which is consistent with antigen-driven responses.

This clonotype was detected a few times. It has no known antigen specificity. No much larger clonotype is one base removed from it; base qualities were not supplied. This TCR came from a woman between 50 and 59 years old with alopecia areata. Some clones in this sample may be carry-over from other donors' samples. Here the sequenced sample was whole blood, taken in connection with sensitization to the hapten diphenylcyclopropenone (DPC).

The CDR3 loop reads CSVSTRGTGGSEQYF. The nucleotide sequence reads as follows: TGCAGCGTTTCCACCAGAGGGACAGGGGGCAGCGAGCAGTACTTC. The sequence joins TRBV29-1 to TRBJ2-7, and 12 junction bases match TRBD1. Reading the germline V gene gives CDR1 SQVTM and CDR2 ANQGSEA. From cysteine to phenylalanine, the CDR3 is 15 amino acids long. Left in the record is the CDR3 DNA by itself, 45 bases read in frame from the first base. After removal of 5 bases from V and 6 bases from J, the junction retains 11 bases not matched to a gene.